The 24 T cell receptor beta chains given below trace back to one sample, sequenced in a study of blood T cell repertoires in COVID-19. Profiling relied on immunoSEQ multiplex PCR, and the TCRdb table lists in-frame clones only, not all of them. The sample shows 70,000 or so clones, more than 75% of them seen only once. Sequenced material: peripheral blood. These receptors originate from a man aged 45 to 65 with active COVID-19.

V gene TRBV6-2 or TRBV6-3 combines with J gene TRBJ2-1, with 12 bases aligning to TRBD2. The V and J ends lost 5 bases and 6 bases, in that order; junction bases with no gene match: 5. Germline CDR1 and CDR2: MNHEY and SVGEGT. The CDR3 has 15 amino acids. The CDR3 loop reads CASSIGLAGLNEQFF. CDR3 coding DNA: TGTGCCAGCAGTATCGGACTAGCGGGACTCAATGAGCAGTTCTTC.

The V and J genes are TRBV6-6 and TRBJ1-5; tentatively, D is TRBD1 (5 bases). The length of the CDR3 is 14 residues. Trimming shortened V by 5 bases and J by 1 base, and 9 bases separated the two germline ends. CDR1 and CDR2 from the germline V gene are MNHNY and SVGAGI (reference sequence). In DNA, the CDR3 is TGTGCCAGCAGTCCTAGGGGAAGCAATCAGCCCCAGCATTTT. As protein: CASSPRGSNQPQHF.

The chain's CDR3 is CASSPAGGGSEQYF. Here the CDR3 DNA reads TGTGCCAGCTCACCAGCGGGAGGCGGGAGCGAGCAGTACTTC. This chain connects TRBV18 to TRBJ2-7, with 8 bases lining up with TRBD2. The V and J ends lost 2 bases and 6 bases, in that order; junction bases with no gene match: 6. The CDR3 length is 14 residues. Germline V gives CDR1 KGHSH, CDR2 LQKENI. Full variable domain (outside the CDR3, taken from reference TRBV18 and TRBJ2-7): NAGVMQNPRHLVRRRGQEARLRCSPMKGHSHVYWYRQLPEEGLKFMVYLQKENIIDESGMPKERFSAEFPKEGPSILRIQQVVRGDSAAYFCASSPAGGGSEQYFGPGTRLTVT.

The chain links TRBV30 to TRBJ1-5, with unresolved D. CDR3 length: 15 residues. Germline assignment: CDR1 GTSNPN and CDR2 SVGIG (reference sequence). V was shortened by 1 base and J by 0 bases, with 10 bases between the two germline ends. The CDR3 DNA sequence: TGTGCCTGGAGTGCGGGAGCTTTTAGCAATCAGCCCCAGCATTTT. This codes for CAWSAGAFSNQPQHF.

The chain has TRBV28 and TRBJ1-4; 9 positions match TRBD1. CDR1 is MDHEN and CDR2 is SYDVKM in the germline V gene. J was trimmed by 5 bases and V by 4 bases; bases with no gene match: 5. The CDR3 length is 15 residues. The chain's CDR3 is CASSYTGQGNEKLFF. The CDR3, as DNA: TGTGCCAGCAGTTACACGGGACAGGGAAATGAAAAACTGTTTTTT.

The chain recombines TRBV11-2 with TRBJ2-7, with D perhaps TRBD1 (6 bases). This CDR3 region has 13 residues. Germline V gives CDR1 SGHAT, CDR2 FQNNGV. Trimming cost V 5 bases and J 6 bases, with 14 bases left between them. Here the CDR3 reads CASSQTPGAEQYF. The CDR3, as DNA: TGTGCCAGCAGCCAGACCCCAGGGGCCGAGCAGTACTTC. Based on the CDR3 plus reference TRBV11-2 and TRBJ2-7, the full variable domain is EAGVAQSPRYKIIEKRQSVAFWCNPISGHATLYWYQQILGQGPKLLIQFQNNGVVDDSQLPKDRFSAERLKGVDSTLKIQPAKLEDSAVYLCASSQTPGAEQYFGPGTRLTVT.

V usage is TRBV13 and J usage is TRBJ2-1, with D tentatively TRBD2 (6 bases). The CDR3 sequence is 16 residues long. Looked up from germline, CDR1 is PRHDT and CDR2 is FYEKMQ (reference sequence). The V gene lost 1 base and the J gene lost 8 bases, with 18 bases spanning the gap. CDR3 DNA sequence: TGTGCCAGCAGCTTAGCCATGGGACTGGGTAGCCATGAGCAGTTCTTC. Translation: CASSLAMGLGSHEQFF. The full variable domain, with the rest looked up from reference TRBV13 and TRBJ2-1, is AAGVIQSPRHLIKEKRETATLKCYPIPRHDTVYWYQQGPGQDPQFLISFYEKMQSDKGSIPDRFSAQQFSDYHSELNMSSLELGDSALYFCASSLAMGLGSHEQFFGPGTRLTVL.

The chain uses TRBV19 and TRBJ2-1; TRBD2 might be the D (6 bases). Deletions cut 4 bases from V and 4 bases from J, with 11 bases between. Germline V CDR1 and CDR2: LNHDA, SQIVND (reference sequence). The CDR3 consists of 14 residues. CDR3 DNA sequence: TGTGCCAGTAGTAACGCCGGGACTTACAATGAGCAGTTCTTC. Protein sequence: CASSNAGTYNEQFF. The complete variable domain, with remaining parts taken from reference TRBV19 and TRBJ2-1, reads DGGITQSPKYLFRKEGQNVTLSCEQNLNHDAMYWYRQDPGQGLRLIYYSQIVNDFQKGDIAEGYSVSREKKESFPLTVTSAQKNPTAFYLCASSNAGTYNEQFFGPGTRLTVL.

This clone came up once. The rearrangement joins TRBV7-9 to TRBJ1-1, with D perhaps matching TRBD1 (6 bases). Germline assignment: CDR1 SEHNR and CDR2 FQNEAQ (reference sequence). V shed 5 bases and J shed 4 bases, with 17 bases lying between them. The CDR3 spans 15 residues. The CDR3 loop is CASSLWTVRGTEAFF. In nucleotides, the CDR3 is TGTGCCAGCAGCCTCTGGACAGTAAGGGGCACTGAAGCTTTCTTT.

With respect to this clone: Other DNA sequences of this sample code for an identical CDR3. This chain uses TRBV9 with TRBJ2-3; D is uncertain. The CDR3 length is 13 residues. The V gene lost 0 bases and the J gene lost 1 base, with 3 bases spanning the gap. CDR1 and CDR2 from the germline V gene are SGDLS and YYNGEE. In DNA, the CDR3 is TGTGCCAGCAGCGTAGGAGGCACAGATACGCAGTATTTT. Protein: CASSVGGTDTQYF.

This rearrangement joins TRBV4-3 to TRBJ1-1; no firm D call. Trimming pared 1 base from V and 4 bases from J, leaving 7 bases between. Germline CDR1 reads LGHNA; CDR2 reads YSLEER. CDR3 length: 13 amino acids. The CDR3 nucleotides read TGCGCCAGCAGCCAAGGGGCCGGCACTGAAGCTTTCTTT. Its translation is CASSQGAGTEAFF.

The chain couples TRBV11-2 to TRBJ2-2; 8 bases agree with TRBD2. V dropped 4 bases and J dropped 6; count of bases not matched to a gene: 4. The CDR3 is made up of 14 amino acids. Germline V gene lookup returns CDR1 SGHAT and CDR2 FQNNGV. CDR3: CASSYGLAAGELFF. CDR3 nucleotide sequence: TGTGCCAGCAGCTACGGACTAGCCGCCGGGGAGCTGTTTTTT.

The chain recombines TRBV7-2 with TRBJ1-1, with TRBD1 identical over 8 bases. The V gene's germline CDR1 is SGHTA and CDR2 FQGNSA. The CDR3 extends over 17 amino acids. Losses at the gene ends were 4 bases for V and 1 base for J; bases not matched to a gene: 11. The CDR3 sequence is CASSYGPTGGANTEAFF. The CDR3 DNA reads as TGTGCCAGCAGCTATGGGCCAACAGGGGGTGCGAACACTGAAGCTTTCTTT. Full variable domain (outside the CDR3, taken from reference TRBV7-2 and TRBJ1-1): GAGVSQSPSNKVTEKGKDVELRCDPISGHTALYWYRQSLGQGLEFLIYFQGNSAPDKSGLPSDRFSAERTGGSVSTLTIQRTQQEDSAVYLCASSYGPTGGANTEAFFGQGTRLTVV.

About this clone: Mismatch with germline at one junction end may stem from a read error. This chain uses TRBV7-7 with TRBJ2-5, with D unclear. This CDR3 is 15 amino acids long. Germline CDR1 reads SSHAT; CDR2 reads FNYEAQ (reference sequence). CDR3 DNA: TGTGCTAGCAGCTTAATGGATGGGCCCCAAGAGACCCAGTACTTC. It is translated as CASSLMDGPQETQYF.

This rearrangement joins TRBV30 to TRBJ2-1; tentatively, D is TRBD2 (5 bases). This CDR3 has 12 residues. The V end was cut by 5 bases, the J end by 4 bases, with 9 bases between. Germline CDR1 GTSNPN, CDR2 SVGIG (reference sequence). The CDR3 nucleotides read TGTGCCTGGGTGCCGGGATACAATGAGCAGTTCTTC. This encodes CAWVPGYNEQFF.

J is TRBJ2-7 and V is TRBV18; 7 positions agree with TRBD1. From germline, CDR1 is KGHSH and CDR2 LQKENI. With V trimmed by 1 base and J by 1 base, 7 bases remained unmatched. The CDR3 is 16 residues long. The CDR3 loop is CASSPLQGVESYEQYF. In DNA, the CDR3 is TGTGCCAGCTCACCACTTCAGGGGGTGGAATCCTACGAGCAGTACTTC.

The chain is built from TRBV7-9 and TRBJ1-1; D is unclear. The CDR3 totals 14 residues. The germline CDR1 and CDR2 sequences are SEHNR and FQNEAQ (reference sequence). Trimming removed 1 base at V and 2 bases at J, with 8 bases between. CDR3 protein: CASSLVHSNTEAFF. DNA for the CDR3: TGTGCCAGCAGCTTAGTCCACAGTAACACTGAAGCTTTCTTT.

The CDR3 loop reads CASSEGSGGNQPQHF. Here the CDR3 DNA reads TGTGCCAGCAGTGAGGGGTCGGGGGGCAATCAGCCCCAGCATTTT. The V gene is TRBV2, the J gene TRBJ1-5, with D possibly TRBD1 on 5 matching bases. Deletions cut 3 bases from V and 2 bases from J, with 11 bases between. Germline loops: CDR1 SNHLY, CDR2 FYNNEI. This CDR3 comprises 15 residues.

The genes are TRBV19 and TRBJ2-5; maybe TRBD1 (5 bases). Germline assignment: CDR1 LNHDA and CDR2 SQIVND (reference sequence). The CDR3 has 13 residues. V gave up 7 bases and J gave up 2 bases, with 11 bases separating them. The CDR3 sequence: CASNRGIQETQYF. The CDR3 coding sequence is TGTGCCAGTAATAGGGGAATACAAGAGACCCAGTACTTC.

This chain joins TRBV9 and TRBJ2-1; 10 nucleotides match TRBD2. V was pared by 4 bases and J by 0 bases, with 7 bases of the junction left unmatched. Germline V CDR1 and CDR2: SGDLS, YYNGEE. The CDR3 is 17 residues long. CDR3 protein: CASSSGLAPNSYNEQFF. The CDR3 DNA reads TGTGCCAGCAGCTCGGGACTAGCGCCGAACTCCTACAATGAGCAGTTCTTC.

This sequence joins TRBV6-4 and TRBJ2-2; TRBD2 agrees at 7 bases. CDR3 length: 14 amino acids. The V gene's germline CDR1 is MRHNA and CDR2 SNTAGT. The junction had 2 bases not matched to a gene; V was cut back by 3 bases and J by 4 bases. CDR3 nucleotides: TGTGCCAGCAGTGAATCGGGGGGCACCGGGGAGCTGTTTTTT. Translation gives CASSESGGTGELFF.

J is TRBJ1-2 and V is TRBV27; 8 bases agree with TRBD1. V dropped 0 bases and J dropped 2; count of bases not matched to a gene: 14. This CDR3 comprises 19 residues. The germline V gene encodes CDR1 MNHEY and CDR2 SMNVEV (reference sequence). The CDR3 bases are TGTGCCAGCAGTTTATCGGTCGGGTATGGGGACAGGCCAAACTATGGCTACACCTTC. Amino acids: CASSLSVGYGDRPNYGYTF.

The genes are TRBV19 and TRBJ1-4, with unresolved D. With 1 base removed from V and 12 bases from J, the gap between germline ends came to 12 bases. This CDR3 has 13 amino acids. The germline gives CDR1 LNHDA, CDR2 SQIVND (reference sequence). In DNA form, the CDR3 reads TGTGCCAGTAGTATAGGACTTGCGTCTCAACTGTTTTTT. Its translation is CASSIGLASQLFF.

CDR3: CASSWNRGSEQYF. DNA of the CDR3: TGTGCCAGCAGCTGGAACAGGGGAAGCGAGCAGTACTTC. The V and J genes are TRBV5-4 and TRBJ2-7; TRBD1 matches at 7 bases. Germline V gene data show CDR1 as SGHNT and CDR2 as YYREEE (reference sequence). V was clipped by 3 bases and J by 6 bases; unmatched bases: 6. This CDR3 has 13 amino acids. Using reference TRBV5-4 and TRBJ2-7 for the parts outside the CDR3, the full variable domain is ETGVTQSPTHLIKTRGQQVTLRCSSQSGHNTVSWYQQALGQGPQFIFQYYREEENGRGNFPPRFSGLQFPNYSSELNVNALELDDSALYLCASSWNRGSEQYFGPGTRLTVT.